The source of this T cell receptor beta chain is a study of T cells in tuberculosis. Sequenced by immunoSEQ multiplex PCR; TCRdb stores in-frame clones only, minus some. The sample holds tens of thousands of clones, roughly 94% seen once. This CDR3 is 15 amino acids long. CDR1 SGHRS and CDR2 YFSETQ come from the germline V gene. The V end was cut by 5 bases, the J end by 5 bases, with 18 bases between. Remarks on this clone: What it binds is not known.

Whole-study results and caveats: Active tuberculosis TCR-alpha repertoires lay closer to GMM-specific TCRs than IGRA-negative controls, suggesting clonal expansion. Smaller alpha distances in active tuberculosis partly reflected shorter CDR3-alpha lengths.

Time point in this sample: new active TB diagnosis, blood taken before or within 7 days of starting treatment. The V gene is TRBV5-1, the J gene TRBJ2-3, with D maybe TRBD1 (6 bases). This clonotype was sampled from an adult with tuberculosis. The source material was PBMCs, sampled at tuberculosis diagnosis. The CDR3, as DNA: TGCGCCAGCAGGCGTATAGGACCAGGGGTAGATACGCAGTATTTT. Its translation is CASRRIGPGVDTQYF.